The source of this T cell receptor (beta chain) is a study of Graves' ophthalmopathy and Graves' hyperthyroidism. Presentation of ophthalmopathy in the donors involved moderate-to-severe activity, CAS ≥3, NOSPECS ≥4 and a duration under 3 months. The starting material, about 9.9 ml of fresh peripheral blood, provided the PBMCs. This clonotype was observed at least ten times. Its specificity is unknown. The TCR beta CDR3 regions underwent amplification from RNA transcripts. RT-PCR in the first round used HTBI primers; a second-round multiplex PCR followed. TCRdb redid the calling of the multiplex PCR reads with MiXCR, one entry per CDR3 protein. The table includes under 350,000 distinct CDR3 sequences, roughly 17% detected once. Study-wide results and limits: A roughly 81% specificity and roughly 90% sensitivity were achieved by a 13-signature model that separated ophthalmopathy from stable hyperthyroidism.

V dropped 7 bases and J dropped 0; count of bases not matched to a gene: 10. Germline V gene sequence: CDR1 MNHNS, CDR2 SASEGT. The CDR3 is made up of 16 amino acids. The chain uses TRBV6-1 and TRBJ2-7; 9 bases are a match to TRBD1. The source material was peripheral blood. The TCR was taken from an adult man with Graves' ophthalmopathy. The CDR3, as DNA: TGTGCCAGCATCCACCGGACAGGGGCGAACTCCTACGAGCAGTACTTC. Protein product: CASIHRTGANSYEQYF.